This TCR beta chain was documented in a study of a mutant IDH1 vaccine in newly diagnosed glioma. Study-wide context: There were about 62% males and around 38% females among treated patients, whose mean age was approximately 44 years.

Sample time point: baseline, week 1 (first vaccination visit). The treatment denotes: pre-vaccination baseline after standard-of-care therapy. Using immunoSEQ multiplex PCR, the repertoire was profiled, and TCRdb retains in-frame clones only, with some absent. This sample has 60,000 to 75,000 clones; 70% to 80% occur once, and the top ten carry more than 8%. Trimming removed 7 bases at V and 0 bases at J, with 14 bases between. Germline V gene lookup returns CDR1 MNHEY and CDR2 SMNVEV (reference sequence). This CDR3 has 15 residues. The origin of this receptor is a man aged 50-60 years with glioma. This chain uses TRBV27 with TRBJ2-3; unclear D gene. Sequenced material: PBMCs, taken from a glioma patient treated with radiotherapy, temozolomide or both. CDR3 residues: CASKRRTTSTDTQYF. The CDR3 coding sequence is TGTGCCAGCAAAAGACGAACAACTAGCACAGATACGCAGTATTTT.